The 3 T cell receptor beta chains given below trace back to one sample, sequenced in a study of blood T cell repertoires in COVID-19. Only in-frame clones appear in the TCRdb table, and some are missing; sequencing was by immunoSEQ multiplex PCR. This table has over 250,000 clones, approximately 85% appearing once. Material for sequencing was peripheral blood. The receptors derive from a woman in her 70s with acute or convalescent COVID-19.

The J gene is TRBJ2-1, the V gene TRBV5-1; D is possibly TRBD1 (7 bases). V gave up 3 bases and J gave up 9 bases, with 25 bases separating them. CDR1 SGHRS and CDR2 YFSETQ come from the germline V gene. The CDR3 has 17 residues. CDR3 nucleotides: TGCGCCAGCAGCTGGGGGACCACCAGGGGGGCCGCTCTTGAGCAGTTCTTC. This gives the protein CASSWGTTRGAALEQFF.

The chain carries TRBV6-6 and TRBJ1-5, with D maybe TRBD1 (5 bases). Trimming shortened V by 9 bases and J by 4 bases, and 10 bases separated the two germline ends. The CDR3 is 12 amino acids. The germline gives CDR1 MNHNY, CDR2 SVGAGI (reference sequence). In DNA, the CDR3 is TGTGCCAGTTCGCAGGGAAATCAGCCCCAGCATTTT. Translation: CASSQGNQPQHF.

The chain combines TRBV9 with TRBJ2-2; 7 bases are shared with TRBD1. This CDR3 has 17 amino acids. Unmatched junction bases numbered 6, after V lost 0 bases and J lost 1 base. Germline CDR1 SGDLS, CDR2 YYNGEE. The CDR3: CASSVESRTGNTGELFF. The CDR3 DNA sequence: TGTGCCAGCAGCGTAGAGTCCCGGACAGGGAACACCGGGGAGCTGTTTTTT. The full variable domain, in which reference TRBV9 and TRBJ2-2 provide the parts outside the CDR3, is DSGVTQTPKHLITATGQRVTLRCSPRSGDLSVYWYQQSLDQGLQFLIQYYNGEERAKGNILERFSAQQFPDLHSELNLSSLELGDSALYFCASSVESRTGNTGELFFGEGSRLTVL.